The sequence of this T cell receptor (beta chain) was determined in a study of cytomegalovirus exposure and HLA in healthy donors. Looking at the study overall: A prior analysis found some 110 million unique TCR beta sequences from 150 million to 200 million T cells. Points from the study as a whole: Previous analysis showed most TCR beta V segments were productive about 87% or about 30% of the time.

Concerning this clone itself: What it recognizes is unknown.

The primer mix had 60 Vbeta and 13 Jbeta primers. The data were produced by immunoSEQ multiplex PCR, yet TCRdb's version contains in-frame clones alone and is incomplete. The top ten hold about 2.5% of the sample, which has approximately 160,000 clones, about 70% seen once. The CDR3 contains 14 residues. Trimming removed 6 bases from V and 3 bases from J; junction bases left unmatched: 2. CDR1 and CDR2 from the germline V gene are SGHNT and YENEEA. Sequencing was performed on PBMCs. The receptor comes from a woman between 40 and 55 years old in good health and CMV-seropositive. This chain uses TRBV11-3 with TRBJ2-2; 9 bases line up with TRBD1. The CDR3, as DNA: TGTGCCAGCAGGGGACAGGGCTACACCGGGGAGCTGTTTTTT. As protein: CASRGQGYTGELFF.